This T cell receptor beta chain is drawn from a study of cytomegalovirus exposure and HLA in healthy donors. Broader study findings: Among the most significant clusters, several appeared linked to common viral pathogens in a later analysis.

The germline V and J ends were trimmed by 0 bases and 4 bases, with 13 bases remaining between them. Germline V lookup: CDR1 GTSNPN, CDR2 SVGIG (reference sequence). The CDR3 contains 15 residues. In the case of this clone: The antigen is unknown.

13 Jbeta primers and 60 Vbeta primers were used for the PCR. TCRdb keeps only in-frame clones here, not all; method: immunoSEQ multiplex PCR. The sample's table shows 90,000 to 150,000 clones. The genes are TRBV30 and TRBJ1-3, with a tentative D call TRBD1 (5 bases). Material: PBMCs. This clonotype was obtained from a man younger than 35 in good health and CMV-seronegative. The CDR3 loop reads CAWSVRRGSGNTIYF. The CDR3 region has the DNA TGTGCCTGGAGTGTACGTCGGGGGTCGGGAAACACCATATATTTT.